The 27 T cell receptor beta chains below all came from one sample that was sequenced in a study of T cells after yellow fever vaccination. TCRdb reanalysed the 5' RACE reads using MiXCR and keeps one entry per CDR3 protein. Of about 630,000 distinct CDR3 sequences detected, around an eighth appear once; the ten largest clones hold about 15%. The starting material was PBMCs, obtained on the day of the yellow fever booster vaccination. The receptor source for this set is a man under 40 who received the YFV17D yellow fever vaccine.

J is TRBJ2-7 and V is TRBV20-1; TRBD2 matches at 7 bases. Germline CDR1 is DFQATT and CDR2 is SNEGSKA (reference sequence). J gave up 5 bases and V 3 bases, and 7 bases lay outside the gene matches. The CDR3 has 13 amino acids. CDR3 region: CSASSGGSDEQYF. The CDR3 region has the DNA TGCAGTGCTAGTTCTGGCGGGAGCGACGAGCAGTACTTC.

This clonotype was recorded a few times. The chain is built from TRBV3-1 and TRBJ2-7, with D uncertain. From germline, CDR1 is LGHDT and CDR2 YNNKEL (reference sequence). This CDR3 comprises 15 residues. V gave up 1 base and J gave up 2 bases, with 12 bases separating them. The CDR3: CASSQVGRGTYEQYF. CDR3 sequence (DNA): TGTGCCAGCAGCCAAGTAGGGCGTGGAACCTACGAGCAGTACTTC.

The CDR3: CASSPASPRTGELFF. CDR3 nucleotide sequence: TGTGCCAGCTCACCGGCTAGCCCAAGGACCGGGGAGCTGTTTTTT. The V and J genes are TRBV18 and TRBJ2-2; D might be TRBD2 (5 bases). V gave up 3 bases and J gave up 5 bases, with 13 bases separating them. Germline V gene data show CDR1 as KGHSH and CDR2 as LQKENI. The CDR3 loop spans 15 amino acids.

The J gene is TRBJ2-5, the V gene TRBV7-8; no definite D call. Trimming pared 1 base from V and 5 bases from J, leaving 8 bases between. The CDR3 sequence is 13 residues long. Germline assignment: CDR1 SGHVS and CDR2 FQNEAQ. In DNA, the CDR3 is TGTGCCAGCAGCTTAGGGGATCCTGAGACCCAGTACTTC. It translates to CASSLGDPETQYF.

A few counts support this clonotype. The chain joins TRBV7-8 to TRBJ2-3, with 10 bases identical to TRBD2. The J segment lost 5 bases and the V segment lost 3 bases, leaving 5 bases of the junction unmatched. Germline values: CDR1 SGHVS, CDR2 FQNEAQ. This CDR3 has 15 residues. In DNA, the CDR3 is TGTGCCAGCAGCTTGGTAACTAGCGGGAAAGATACGCAGTATTTT. Amino acid sequence: CASSLVTSGKDTQYF.

V gene TRBV20-1 combines with J gene TRBJ2-1; D perhaps matches TRBD1 (5 bases). CDR1 is DFQATT and CDR2 is SNEGSKA in the germline V gene (reference sequence). The CDR3 totals 14 residues. V lost 5 bases, J lost 0 bases, and 11 bases lay in between. CDR3 bases: TGCAGTGCTCCCCCAGGGTACTCCTACAATGAGCAGTTCTTC. Translated: CSAPPGYSYNEQFF.

V usage is TRBV5-6 and J usage is TRBJ2-7; perhaps TRBD2 as D (6 bases). Germline CDR1 and CDR2: SGHDT and YYEEEE. This CDR3 region has 13 residues. Trimming shortened V by 4 bases and J by 2 bases, and 10 bases separated the two germline ends. CDR3 region: CASSNGLTYEQYF. The DNA for the CDR3 is TGTGCCAGCAGCAACGGACTAACCTACGAGCAGTACTTC.

This clonotype has more than one count but fewer than ten. The chain joins TRBV7-2 to TRBJ2-1, with 9 bases matching TRBD1. V was pared by 5 bases and J by 6 bases, with 11 bases of the junction left unmatched. The CDR3 contains 16 residues. Germline V lookup: CDR1 SGHTA, CDR2 FQGNSA. DNA of the CDR3: TGTGCCAGCAGCAAACAGTCCGGGACAGGGATCAATGAGCAGTTCTTC. Its translation is CASSKQSGTGINEQFF.

This clonotype was counted between two and nine times. This chain connects TRBV7-2 to TRBJ2-7; D not certain. Looked up from germline, CDR1 is SGHTA and CDR2 is FQGNSA. This CDR3 spans 13 amino acids. The germline V and J ends were trimmed by 6 bases and 11 bases, with 20 bases remaining between them. The CDR3 sequence is CASRPGPTGVEYF. CDR3 bases: TGTGCCAGCAGACCCGGGCCCACCGGTGTGGAGTACTTC.

The V and J genes are TRBV24-1 and TRBJ2-5, with D tentatively TRBD1 (6 bases). Trimming shortened V by 0 bases and J by 3 bases, and 10 bases separated the two germline ends. The CDR3 is made up of 15 amino acids. Germline lookup yields CDR1 KGHDR and CDR2 SFDVKD. CDR3 DNA: TGTGCCACCAGTGATTTGGGACAGTCGGAAGAGACCCAGTACTTC. Its translation is CATSDLGQSEETQYF.

The rearrangement uses TRBV20-1 and TRBJ2-5, with 7 bases matching TRBD1. Germline V gene sequence: CDR1 DFQATT, CDR2 SNEGSKA (reference sequence). V lost 1 base, J lost 4 bases, and 6 bases stayed unmatched. The CDR3 has 14 residues. This chain's CDR3 is CSARAGTVGETQYF. The CDR3 region has the DNA TGCAGTGCTAGAGCCGGGACAGTAGGAGAGACCCAGTACTTC.

The V gene is TRBV24-1, the J gene TRBJ2-2; weak D call: TRBD2 (5 bases). The germline V gene encodes CDR1 KGHDR and CDR2 SFDVKD. Trimming pared 5 bases from V and 2 bases from J, leaving 14 bases between. CDR3 length: 16 residues. The DNA of the CDR3 is TGTGCCACCAGTGCCCTTTACGGGAATAACACCGGGGAGCTGTTTTTT. It is translated as CATSALYGNNTGELFF.

This clonotype has only a few counts. The chain joins TRBV27 to TRBJ1-2; D remains unclear. CDR1 is MNHEY, CDR2 SMNVEV, per germline (reference sequence). V lost 2 bases, J lost 6 bases, and 19 bases lay in between. The CDR3 loop spans 16 amino acids. The CDR3 reads CASSLTLGRGGHGYTF. CDR3 nucleotide sequence: TGTGCCAGCAGTTTAACCCTTGGTCGGGGAGGTCATGGCTACACCTTC.

The V call is TRBV27, the J call TRBJ2-6; a possible D gene is TRBD1 (5 bases). The V and J ends lost 3 bases and 4 bases respectively, with 19 bases between them. The CDR3 has 18 amino acids. Germline assignment: CDR1 MNHEY and CDR2 SMNVEV (reference sequence). In DNA form, the CDR3 reads TGTGCCAGCAGTTTCACCAGGGTAGGGCCACGGGGGGCCAACGTCCTGACTTTC. Its translation: CASSFTRVGPRGANVLTF.

This clonotype was found a few times. One end of the junction is discordant with germline, which a read error may explain. This chain connects TRBV7-7 to TRBJ2-1, with D perhaps matching TRBD2 (6 bases). CDR1 and CDR2 from the germline V gene are SSHAT and FNYEAQ (reference sequence). The CDR3 runs 15 residues. Here the CDR3 reads CASSSTRNRGNEQFF. In DNA, the CDR3 is TGTGCTAGCAGCTCCACGCGCAACCGGGGGAATGAGCAGTTCTTC.

This clonotype showed up many times. This chain links TRBV4-3 with TRBJ2-7; D is ambiguous. CDR3 length: 13 residues. CDR1 is LGHNA, CDR2 YSLEER, per germline. Trimming left V 2 bases short and J 4 bases short, with 9 bases between. The DNA of the CDR3 is TGCGCCAGCAGCCAATCTCAGCATTACGAGCAGTACTTC. Translation: CASSQSQHYEQYF.

This clonotype was picked up a small number of times. The rearrangement links TRBV2 to TRBJ2-2, with TRBD1 matching over 7 bases. The length of the CDR3 is 14 residues. Germline lookup yields CDR1 SNHLY and CDR2 FYNNEI. The J segment lost 6 bases and the V segment lost 7 bases, leaving 8 bases of the junction unmatched. This CDR3 is CASTLTGLAGELFF. Here the CDR3 DNA reads TGTGCCAGCACTCTGACAGGGCTGGCCGGGGAGCTGTTTTTT. Together with reference TRBV2 and TRBJ2-2, the CDR3 gives the full variable domain: EPEVTQTPSHQVTQMGQEVILRCVPISNHLYFYWYRQILGQKVEFLVSFYNNEISEKSEIFDDQFSVERPDGSNFTLKIRSTKLEDSAMYFCASTLTGLAGELFFGEGSRLTVL.

This clonotype turned up a few times. The V gene is TRBV5-1, the J gene TRBJ2-7, with 12 bases lining up with TRBD2. Looked up from germline, CDR1 is SGHRS and CDR2 is YFSETQ. After removal of 4 bases from V and 0 bases from J, the junction contained 8 bases not matched to a gene. The CDR3 spans 17 residues. This CDR3 is CASSRGLAGNYSYEQYF. Here the CDR3 DNA reads TGCGCCAGCAGCCGTGGACTAGCGGGAAATTACTCCTACGAGCAGTACTTC.

In this sample, this clonotype turned up a few times. The rearrangement links TRBV5-1 to TRBJ2-3, with D perhaps TRBD1 (6 bases). Germline CDR1 is SGHRS and CDR2 is YFSETQ. This CDR3 contains 14 residues. V was cut by 7 bases and J by 2 bases, with 14 bases left in between. CDR3 sequence: CASVGGGYTDTQYF. The CDR3 DNA follows: TGCGCCAGCGTTGGGGGCGGATACACAGATACGCAGTATTTT.

In its sample, this clonotype was seen a few times. CDR3 sequence (DNA): TGTGCCAGCAGTTTTGCAGGGGCGAGGACTGAAGCTTTCTTT. Translated: CASSFAGARTEAFF. The V gene is TRBV27, the J gene TRBJ1-1; weak D call: TRBD1 (6 bases). Germline V gene lookup returns CDR1 MNHEY and CDR2 SMNVEV (reference sequence). This CDR3 has 14 residues. V lost 3 bases to trimming and J lost 5 bases, with 13 bases between them.

This clonotype was seen at least ten times. The genes are TRBV6-7 and TRBJ1-6; 8 positions agree with TRBD1. Being an ORF, TRBV6-7 has a function that is uncertain. Trimming at V came to 6 bases and at J to 7 bases, leaving 8 bases not matched to a gene. The CDR3 covers 15 residues. This chain's CDR3 is CASSHGDRGNSPLHF. As DNA, the CDR3 is TGTGCCAGCAGCCACGGAGACAGGGGCAATTCACCCCTCCACTTT.

This clonotype was detected a few times. The chain couples TRBV2 to TRBJ2-7; unclear D gene. V was trimmed by 4 bases and J by 7 bases, leaving 11 bases between them. Germline-derived CDR1 and CDR2 are SNHLY and FYNNEI. This CDR3 comprises 12 residues. The CDR3 region is CASSAVFREQYF. Here the CDR3 DNA reads TGTGCCAGCAGTGCCGTCTTTAGGGAGCAGTACTTC.

In its sample, this clonotype was seen a few times. This chain joins TRBV7-8 and TRBJ1-5; D possibly corresponds to TRBD1 (5 bases). V gave up 2 bases and J gave up 3 bases, with 11 bases separating them. CDR3 length: 15 amino acids. CDR1 is SGHVS, CDR2 FQNEAQ, per germline. The CDR3 here is CASSLSTTDNQPQHF. The CDR3 DNA follows: TGTGCCAGCAGCTTAAGCACGACAGACAATCAGCCCCAGCATTTT.

Only a few counts were recorded for this clonotype. The chain joins TRBV15 to TRBJ2-5; a weak D match, TRBD1 (6 bases). Germline lookup yields CDR1 LNHNV and CDR2 YYDKDF (reference sequence). The ends were cut back, 0 bases at V and 4 bases at J, with 15 bases in the middle. The CDR3 spans 16 residues. The CDR3 loop reads CATSRDWQGTGETQYF. CDR3 in DNA: TGTGCCACCAGCAGAGATTGGCAGGGGACGGGAGAGACCCAGTACTTC.

This clonotype was counted only a few times. The CDR3 DNA reads as TGTGCCAGCAGTTTAACCTGGAAACGGCACGAGCAGTACTTC. Its translation is CASSLTWKRHEQYF. The rearrangement links TRBV12-3 or TRBV12-4 to TRBJ2-7; D gene uncertain. The CDR3 runs to 14 residues. V lost 2 bases, J lost 5 bases, and 13 bases lay in between.

In this sample, this clonotype turned up a few times. The V call is TRBV20-1, the J call TRBJ2-7, with 13 positions matching TRBD2. The CDR3 length is 15 residues. CDR1 is DFQATT, CDR2 SNEGSKA, per germline (reference sequence). V dropped 6 bases and J dropped 5; count of bases not matched to a gene: 10. The CDR3 here is CSAARTSGSTNEQYF. CDR3 in DNA: TGCAGTGCCGCTCGGACTAGCGGGAGTACCAACGAGCAGTACTTC.

This clonotype was observed a handful of times. The V and J genes are TRBV14 and TRBJ1-2, with D maybe TRBD1 (6 bases). V lost 0 bases to trimming and J lost 8 bases, with 7 bases between them. Germline V CDR1 and CDR2: SGHDN, FVKESK. The CDR3 length is 12 residues. CDR3 residues: CASSQDGQGYTF. DNA for the CDR3: TGTGCCAGCAGCCAAGATGGACAGGGCTACACCTTC.